This T cell receptor (beta chain) was sequenced in a study of blood T cell repertoires in COVID-19. Profiling relied on immunoSEQ multiplex PCR, and the TCRdb table lists in-frame clones only, not all of them. In the table there are roughly 50,000 clones, under 90% of which are singletons. This clone was seen a few times. The origin of this receptor is a man in his 70s with acute or convalescent COVID-19. Sequencing was done on a sample of peripheral blood.

CDR3 residues: CASSPIQGTEAFF. DNA of the CDR3: TGCGCCAGCAGCCCTATCCAGGGGACTGAAGCTTTCTTT. This chain uses TRBV4-3 with TRBJ1-1, with D maybe TRBD1 (6 bases). Germline CDR1 LGHNA, CDR2 YSLEER. V was clipped by 4 bases and J by 5 bases, with 11 bases between them. The CDR3 is made up of 13 amino acids.